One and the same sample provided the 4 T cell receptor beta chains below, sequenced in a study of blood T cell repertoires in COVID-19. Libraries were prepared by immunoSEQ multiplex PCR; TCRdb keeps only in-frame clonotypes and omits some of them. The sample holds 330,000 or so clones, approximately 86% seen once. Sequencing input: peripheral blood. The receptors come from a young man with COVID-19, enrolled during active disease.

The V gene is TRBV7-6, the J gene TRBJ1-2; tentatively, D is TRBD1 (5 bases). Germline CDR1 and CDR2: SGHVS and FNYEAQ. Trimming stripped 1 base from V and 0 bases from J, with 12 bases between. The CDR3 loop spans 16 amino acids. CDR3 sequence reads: CASSLGSPGTNYGYTF. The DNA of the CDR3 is TGTGCCAGCAGCTTAGGATCGCCAGGGACTAACTATGGCTACACCTTC. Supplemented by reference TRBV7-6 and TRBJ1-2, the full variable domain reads GAGVSQSPRYKVTKRGQDVALRCDPISGHVSLYWYRQALGQGPEFLTYFNYEAQQDKSGLPNDRFSAERPEGSISTLTIQRTEQRDSAMYRCASSLGSPGTNYGYTFGSGTRLTVV.

CDR3 region: CASSVASGVGYEQYF. The CDR3 DNA is TGTGCCAGCAGCGTAGCTTCGGGAGTAGGGTACGAGCAGTACTTC. This rearrangement joins TRBV9 to TRBJ2-7, with TRBD2 as a possible D gene (6 bases). V lost 0 bases and J 4 bases, leaving 14 bases between the germline ends. The germline gives CDR1 SGDLS, CDR2 YYNGEE. The CDR3 is 15 amino acids.

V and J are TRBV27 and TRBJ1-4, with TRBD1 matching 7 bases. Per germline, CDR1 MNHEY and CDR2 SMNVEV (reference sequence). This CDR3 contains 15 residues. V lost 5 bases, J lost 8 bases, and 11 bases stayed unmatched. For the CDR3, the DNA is TGTGCCAGCAGTCCAGGCGACAGGGTGGGGGAAAAACTGTTTTTT. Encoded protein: CASSPGDRVGEKLFF.

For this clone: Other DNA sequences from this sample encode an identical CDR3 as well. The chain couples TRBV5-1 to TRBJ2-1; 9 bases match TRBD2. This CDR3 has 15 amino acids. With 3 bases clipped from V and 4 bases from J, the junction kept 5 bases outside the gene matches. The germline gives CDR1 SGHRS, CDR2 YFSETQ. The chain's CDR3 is CASSSGLAGYNEQFF. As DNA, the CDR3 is TGCGCCAGCAGCTCCGGGCTAGCGGGGTACAATGAGCAGTTCTTC.